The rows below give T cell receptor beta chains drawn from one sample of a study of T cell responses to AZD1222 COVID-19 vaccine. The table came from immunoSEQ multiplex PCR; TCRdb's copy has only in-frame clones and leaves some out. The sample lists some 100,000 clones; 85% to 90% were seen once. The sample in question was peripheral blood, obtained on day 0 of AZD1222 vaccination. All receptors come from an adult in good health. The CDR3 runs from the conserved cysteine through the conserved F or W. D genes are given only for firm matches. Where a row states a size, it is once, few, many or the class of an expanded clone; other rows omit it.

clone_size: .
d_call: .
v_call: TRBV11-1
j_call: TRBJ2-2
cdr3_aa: CASSFFGQVNTGELFF
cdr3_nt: TGTGCCAGCAGCTTTTTCGGGCAGGTCAACACCGGGGAGCTGTTTTTT

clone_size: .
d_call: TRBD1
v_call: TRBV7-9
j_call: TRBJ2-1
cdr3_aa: CASSLATGGYNEQFF
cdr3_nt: TGTGCCAGCAGCTTAGCAACAGGGGGATACAATGAGCAGTTCTTC

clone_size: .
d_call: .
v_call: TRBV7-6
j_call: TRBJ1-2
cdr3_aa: CASSPDSNYGYTF
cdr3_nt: TGTGCCAGCAGCCCCGACAGTAACTATGGCTACACCTTC

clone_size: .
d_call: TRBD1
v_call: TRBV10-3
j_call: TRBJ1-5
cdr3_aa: CATQDRGHNQPQHF
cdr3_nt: TGTGCCACCCAGGACAGGGGGCACAATCAGCCCCAGCATTTT

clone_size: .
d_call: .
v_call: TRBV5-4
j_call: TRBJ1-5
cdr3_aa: CASSLDGQPQHF
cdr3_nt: TGTGCCAGCAGCTTGGACGGTCAGCCCCAGCATTTT

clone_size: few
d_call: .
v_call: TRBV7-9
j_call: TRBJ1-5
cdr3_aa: CASSSQGGNQPQHF
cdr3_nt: TGTGCCAGCAGCTCGCAGGGTGGCAATCAGCCCCAGCATTTT

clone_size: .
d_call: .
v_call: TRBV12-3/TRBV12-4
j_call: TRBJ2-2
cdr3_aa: CASAYRAPGELFF
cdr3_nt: TGTGCCAGCGCTTACAGGGCCCCCGGGGAGCTGTTTTTT

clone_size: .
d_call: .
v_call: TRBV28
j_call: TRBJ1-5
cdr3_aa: CASSLGQRGQPQHF
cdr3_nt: TGTGCCAGCAGTTTAGGGCAGAGGGGTCAGCCCCAGCATTTT

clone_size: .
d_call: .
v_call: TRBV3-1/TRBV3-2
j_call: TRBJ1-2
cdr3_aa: CASSHSGTLFNYGYTF
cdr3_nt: TGTGCCAGCAGCCATTCCGGGACCTTATTTAACTATGGCTACACCTTC

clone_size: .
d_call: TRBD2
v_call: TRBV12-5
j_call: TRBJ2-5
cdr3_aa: CASGLGVTSGEQETQYF
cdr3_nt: TGTGCTAGTGGTTTGGGAGTGACTAGCGGAGAGCAAGAGACCCAGTACTTC

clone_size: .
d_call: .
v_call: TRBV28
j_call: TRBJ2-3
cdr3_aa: CASIFRRQTDTQYF
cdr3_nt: TGTGCCAGCATATTCAGGCGACAGACAGATACGCAGTATTTT

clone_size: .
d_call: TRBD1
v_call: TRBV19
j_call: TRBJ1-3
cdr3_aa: CASSTTGGGGNTIYF
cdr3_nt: TGTGCCAGTAGTACTACAGGGGGCGGGGGAAACACCATATATTTT

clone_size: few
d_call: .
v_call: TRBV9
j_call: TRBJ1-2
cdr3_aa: CASSETDPGYTF
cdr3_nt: TGTGCCAGCAGCGAGACAGATCCTGGCTACACCTTC

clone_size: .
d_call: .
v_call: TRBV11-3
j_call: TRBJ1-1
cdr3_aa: CASSDDRQGINTEAFF
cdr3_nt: TGTGCCAGCAGCGACGATCGGCAGGGAATAAACACTGAAGCTTTCTTT

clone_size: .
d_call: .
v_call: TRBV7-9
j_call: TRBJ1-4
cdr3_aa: CASRFGGSVHEKLFF
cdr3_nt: TGTGCCAGCAGATTCGGGGGCAGCGTCCATGAAAAACTGTTTTTT

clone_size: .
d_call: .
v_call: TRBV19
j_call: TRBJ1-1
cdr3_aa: CASTQGPGGADTEAFF
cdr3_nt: TGTGCCAGTACTCAGGGCCCTGGGGGGGCCGACACTGAAGCTTTCTTT

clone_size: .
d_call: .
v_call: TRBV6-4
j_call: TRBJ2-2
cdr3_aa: CASSDTTQGIAGELFF
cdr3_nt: TGTGCCAGCAGTGACACTACACAGGGAATTGCCGGGGAGCTGTTTTTT

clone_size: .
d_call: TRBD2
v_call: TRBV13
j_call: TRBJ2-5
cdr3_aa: CASSSIAGGQVVETQYF
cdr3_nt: TGTGCCAGCAGCTCGATAGCGGGGGGGCAAGTTGTAGAGACCCAGTACTTC

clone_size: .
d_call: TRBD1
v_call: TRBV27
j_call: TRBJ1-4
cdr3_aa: CASSRQGDVQEKLFF
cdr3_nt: TGTGCCAGCAGTCGACAGGGGGACGTTCAGGAAAAACTGTTTTTT

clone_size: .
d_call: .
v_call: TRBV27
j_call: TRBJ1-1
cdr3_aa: CASSFLGTGANTEAFF
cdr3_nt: TGTGCCAGCAGTTTCCTCGGGACGGGGGCGAACACTGAAGCTTTCTTT

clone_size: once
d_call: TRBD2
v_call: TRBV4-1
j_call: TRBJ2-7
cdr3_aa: CASSQDLLAGGYEQYF
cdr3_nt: TGCGCCAGCAGCCAAGATCTGCTAGCGGGAGGGTACGAGCAGTACTTC

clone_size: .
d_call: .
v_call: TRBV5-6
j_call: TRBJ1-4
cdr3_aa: CASSRLWGADATNEKLFF
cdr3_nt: TGTGCCAGCAGCCGACTCTGGGGGGCTGATGCAACTAATGAAAAACTGTTTTTT

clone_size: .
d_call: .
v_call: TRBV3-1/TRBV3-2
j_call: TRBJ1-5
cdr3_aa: CASSQGRGQPQHF
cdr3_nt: TGTGCCAGCAGCCAAGGGCGGGGCCAGCCCCAGCATTTT

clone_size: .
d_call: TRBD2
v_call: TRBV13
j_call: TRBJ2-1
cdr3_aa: CASSFEAAGASYNEQFF
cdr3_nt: TGTGCCAGCAGCTTTGAGGCAGCGGGGGCTTCCTACAATGAGCAGTTCTTC

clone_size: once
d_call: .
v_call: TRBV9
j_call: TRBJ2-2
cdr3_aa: CASSVAGQSGELFF
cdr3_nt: TGTGCCAGCAGCGTGGCAGGGCAATCCGGGGAGCTGTTTTTT

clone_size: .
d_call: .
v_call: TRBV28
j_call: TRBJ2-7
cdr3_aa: CASGKAGLTYEQYF
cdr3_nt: TGTGCCAGTGGAAAAGCGGGCTTGACCTACGAGCAGTACTTC

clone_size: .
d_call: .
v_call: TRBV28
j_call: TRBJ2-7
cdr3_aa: CASRGLLEQYF
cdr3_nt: TGTGCCAGCAGGGGACTCCTCGAGCAGTACTTC

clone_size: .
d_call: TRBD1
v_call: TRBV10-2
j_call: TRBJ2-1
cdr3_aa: CASGSGTGRHNEQFF
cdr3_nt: TGCGCCAGCGGGTCTGGGACAGGGAGGCACAATGAGCAGTTCTTC

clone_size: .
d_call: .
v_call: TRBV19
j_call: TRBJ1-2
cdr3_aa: CASSIAGDYYGYTF
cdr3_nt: TGTGCCAGTAGTATAGCAGGGGACTACTATGGCTACACCTTC

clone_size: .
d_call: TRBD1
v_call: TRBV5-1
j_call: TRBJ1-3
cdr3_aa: CASSLAGTATGNTIYF
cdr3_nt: TGCGCCAGCAGCTTGGCCGGGACAGCCACTGGAAACACCATATATTTT

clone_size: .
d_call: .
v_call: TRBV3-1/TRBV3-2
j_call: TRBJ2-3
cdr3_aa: CASSQTPDADTQYF
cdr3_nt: TGTGCCAGCAGCCAAACCCCGGACGCAGATACGCAGTATTTT

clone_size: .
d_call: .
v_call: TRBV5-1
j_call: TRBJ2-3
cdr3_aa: CASSFASTDTQYF
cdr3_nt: TGCGCCAGCAGCTTCGCTAGCACAGATACGCAGTATTTT

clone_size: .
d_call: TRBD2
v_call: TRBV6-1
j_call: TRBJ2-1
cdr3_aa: CASSEGTRAYNEQFF
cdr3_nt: TGTGCCAGCAGTGAGGGGACTAGAGCCTACAATGAGCAGTTCTTC

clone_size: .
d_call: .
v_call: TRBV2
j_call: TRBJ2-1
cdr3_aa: CASSEYNEQFF
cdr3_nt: TGTGCCAGCAGCGAATACAATGAGCAGTTCTTC

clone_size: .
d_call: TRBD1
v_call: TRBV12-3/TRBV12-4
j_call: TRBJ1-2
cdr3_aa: CASSRTGDGGYTF
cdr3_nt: TGTGCCAGCAGTAGGACAGGGGATGGGGGCTACACCTTC

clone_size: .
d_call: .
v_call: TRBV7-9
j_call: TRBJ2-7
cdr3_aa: CASSLQAGSNEQYF
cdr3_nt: TGTGCCAGCAGCTTACAGGCAGGGAGTAACGAGCAGTACTTC

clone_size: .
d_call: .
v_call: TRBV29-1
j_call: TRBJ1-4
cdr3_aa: CSVVGDDKTNEKLFF
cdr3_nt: TGCAGCGTTGTCGGGGACGACAAAACCAATGAAAAACTGTTTTTT

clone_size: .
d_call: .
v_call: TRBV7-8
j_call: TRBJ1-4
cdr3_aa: CASSLVVREKLFF
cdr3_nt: TGTGCCAGCAGCTTAGTCGTCCGTGAAAAACTGTTTTTT

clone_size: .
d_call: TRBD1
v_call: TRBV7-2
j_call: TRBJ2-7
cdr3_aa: CASSPGQGPYEQYF
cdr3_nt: TGTGCCAGCAGCCCGGGACAGGGTCCCTACGAGCAGTACTTC

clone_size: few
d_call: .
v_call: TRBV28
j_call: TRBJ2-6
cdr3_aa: CASSTGTPGSGGANVLTF
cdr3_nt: TGTGCCAGCAGTACCGGGACTCCCGGTTCCGGAGGGGCCAACGTCCTGACTTTC

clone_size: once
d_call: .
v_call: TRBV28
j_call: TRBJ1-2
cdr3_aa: CASSLGQFHGYTF
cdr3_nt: TGTGCCAGCAGCCTCGGGCAATTCCATGGCTACACCTTC

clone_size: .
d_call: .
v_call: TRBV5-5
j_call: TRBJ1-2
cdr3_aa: CASSSQLYSGGNYGYTF
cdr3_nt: TGTGCCAGCAGCAGCCAATTGTACAGCGGAGGTAACTATGGCTACACCTTC

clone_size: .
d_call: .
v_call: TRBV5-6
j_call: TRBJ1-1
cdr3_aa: CASSLWQSEAFF
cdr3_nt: TGTGCCAGCAGCTTGTGGCAGAGTGAAGCTTTCTTT

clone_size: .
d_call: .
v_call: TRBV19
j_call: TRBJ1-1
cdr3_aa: CASSLDSRITEAFF
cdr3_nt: TGTGCCAGTAGTCTGGACAGTCGCATCACTGAAGCTTTCTTT

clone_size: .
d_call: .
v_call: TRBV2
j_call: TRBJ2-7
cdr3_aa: CASSGAVREQSHGEQYF
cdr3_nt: TGTGCCAGCAGTGGAGCCGTTAGGGAACAGAGCCATGGCGAGCAGTACTTC

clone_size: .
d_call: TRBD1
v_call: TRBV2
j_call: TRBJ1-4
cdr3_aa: CASTPTQGFNEKLFF
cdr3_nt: TGTGCCAGCACCCCCACACAGGGGTTTAATGAAAAACTGTTTTTT

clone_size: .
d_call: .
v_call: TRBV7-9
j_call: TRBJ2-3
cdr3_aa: CASSPGLYDTQYF
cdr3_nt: TGTGCCAGCAGCCCGGGACTCTACGATACGCAGTATTTT

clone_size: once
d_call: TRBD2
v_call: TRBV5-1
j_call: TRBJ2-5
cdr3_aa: CASSFPNGLAGAPQETQYF
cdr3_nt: TGCGCCAGCAGCTTCCCGAACGGACTAGCGGGAGCCCCCCAAGAGACCCAGTACTTC

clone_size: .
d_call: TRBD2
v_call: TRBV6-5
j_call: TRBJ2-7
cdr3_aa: CASSSGVVYEQYF
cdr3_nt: TGTGCCAGCAGTAGCGGGGTGGTCTACGAGCAGTACTTC

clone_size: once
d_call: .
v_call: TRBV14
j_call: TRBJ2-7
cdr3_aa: CASSQTRDLWGEQYF
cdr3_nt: TGTGCCAGCAGCCAAACCCGGGACCTTTGGGGGGAGCAGTACTTC

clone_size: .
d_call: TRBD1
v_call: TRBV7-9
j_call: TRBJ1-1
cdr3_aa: CASSLRQGNTEAFF
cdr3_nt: TGTGCCAGCAGCTTACGACAGGGGAACACTGAAGCTTTCTTT

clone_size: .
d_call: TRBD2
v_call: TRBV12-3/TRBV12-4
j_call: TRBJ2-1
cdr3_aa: CASSRTSGGGFF
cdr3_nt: TGTGCCAGCAGCAGGACTAGCGGGGGGGGGTTCTTC

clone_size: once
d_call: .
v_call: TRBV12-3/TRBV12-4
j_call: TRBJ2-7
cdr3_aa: CASSLQDNTEQYF
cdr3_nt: TGTGCCAGCAGTTTACAGGACAACACCGAGCAGTACTTC

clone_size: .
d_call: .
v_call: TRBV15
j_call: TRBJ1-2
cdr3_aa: CATSMGAGAMTYGYTF
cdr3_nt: TGTGCCACCAGCATGGGTGCGGGGGCTATGACCTATGGCTACACCTTC